The 29 T cell receptor beta chains below were found in one sample sequenced in a study of shared clonotypes between healthy human individuals. Assay: immunoSEQ multiplex PCR; the TCRdb copy retains only in-frame clones and omits some. The sample has over a million clones; approximately 72% are singletons. Sample: memory CD4+ T cells sorted from blood. Subset meaning: CD45RA-negative fraction. The receptors derive from a man aged 18 to 35 in good health.

This clone was seen at least ten times. This chain connects TRBV29-1 to TRBJ1-3; D is uncertain. CDR3 size: 13 residues. V lost 4 bases, J lost 0 bases, and 7 bases lay in between. Germline loops: CDR1 SQVTM, CDR2 ANQGSEA. In nucleotides, the CDR3 is TGCAGCGTTGTTCGGATCTCTGGAAACACCATATATTTT. Its translation: CSVVRISGNTIYF.

The table lists this clone with a few counts. The chain recombines TRBV6-1 with TRBJ2-2, with 7 bases fitting TRBD2. Unmatched junction bases numbered 4, after V lost 7 bases and J lost 2 bases. Germline values: CDR1 MNHNS, CDR2 SASEGT. The CDR3 is made up of 14 amino acids. In DNA form, the CDR3 reads TGTGCCAGCATCGGGGGGTCTAACACCGGGGAGCTGTTTTTT. Translating it yields CASIGGSNTGELFF.

This clone has just one count. The V and J genes are TRBV27 and TRBJ1-2; D not resolved. Germline-derived CDR1 and CDR2 are MNHEY and SMNVEV (reference sequence). The CDR3 spans 17 residues. V was pared by 5 bases and J by 0 bases, with 19 bases between. The CDR3 here is CASSARIPALTNYGYTF. The DNA of the CDR3 is TGTGCCAGCAGTGCCCGAATCCCCGCGCTAACTAACTATGGCTACACCTTC.

Comment on this clone: The identical CDR3 is also encoded by other nucleotide sequences in the sample. The rearrangement joins TRBV30 to TRBJ2-3; the match to TRBD2 covers 10 bases. J was trimmed by 2 bases and V by 0 bases; bases with no gene match: 2. Per the germline V gene, CDR1 is GTSNPN and CDR2 is SVGIG (reference sequence). The CDR3 is 15 residues long. This CDR3 is CAWSVLAGLTDTQYF. The CDR3 DNA follows: TGTGCCTGGAGTGTACTAGCGGGACTCACAGATACGCAGTATTTT.

The V and J genes are TRBV10-2 and TRBJ1-6; no clear D gene. This CDR3 region has 13 residues. V was clipped by 2 bases and J by 7 bases, with 6 bases between them. Germline V gene data show CDR1 as WSHSY and CDR2 as SAAADI. CDR3 nucleotide sequence: TGCGCCAGCAGTGAGGGGGTCAATTCACCCCTCCACTTT. Residues: CASSEGVNSPLHF.

The chain is built from TRBV9 and TRBJ2-2; D might be TRBD1 or TRBD2, each matching 5 bases. Deletions cut 3 bases from V and 7 bases from J, with 10 bases between. The CDR3 consists of 13 residues. CDR1 is SGDLS and CDR2 is YYNGEE in the germline V gene. The DNA of the CDR3 is TGTGCCAGCAGCGCCCAGGGAGTCGGGGAGCTGTTTTTT. It translates to CASSAQGVGELFF.

V and J are TRBV19 and TRBJ2-1; D is tentatively TRBD1 or TRBD2 (5 bases each). V was cut by 7 bases and J by 4 bases, with 17 bases left in between. Looked up from germline, CDR1 is LNHDA and CDR2 is SQIVND (reference sequence). The CDR3 sequence is 15 residues long. This chain's CDR3 is CASTTPGSQYNEQFF. The DNA for the CDR3 is TGTGCCAGTACTACACCAGGGAGTCAGTACAATGAGCAGTTCTTC. Variable domain in full (rest from reference TRBV19 and TRBJ2-1): DGGITQSPKYLFRKEGQNVTLSCEQNLNHDAMYWYRQDPGQGLRLIYYSQIVNDFQKGDIAEGYSVSREKKESFPLTVTSAQKNPTAFYLCASTTPGSQYNEQFFGPGTRLTVL.

This chain uses TRBV15 with TRBJ2-3; 10 nucleotides line up with TRBD2. The CDR3 is 16 amino acids. V lost 4 bases, J lost 3 bases, and 7 bases stayed unmatched. Germline CDR1 reads LNHNV; CDR2 reads YYDKDF (reference sequence). The CDR3 bases are TGTGCCACCAGCATCAAAGCGGGAGGGCCGACAGATACGCAGTATTTT. This gives the protein CATSIKAGGPTDTQYF.

A few counts support this clone. The rearrangement uses TRBV10-3 and TRBJ1-1; D perhaps matches TRBD1 (5 bases). The germline V and J ends were trimmed by 2 bases and 5 bases, with 21 bases remaining between them. This CDR3 region has 17 residues. The germline V gene encodes CDR1 ENHRY and CDR2 SYGVKD. CDR3 in amino acids: CAISEVRGREGKTEAFF. The CDR3, as DNA: TGTGCCATCAGTGAGGTACGGGGCAGGGAGGGGAAAACTGAAGCTTTCTTT.

The chain couples TRBV5-4 to TRBJ2-6; D may match TRBD1 or TRBD2 (5 bases each). Germline CDR1 reads SGHNT; CDR2 reads YYREEE (reference sequence). The V end lost 0 bases, the J end lost 0 bases, and 13 bases lay between the germline ends. The CDR3 consists of 18 residues. The CDR3 nucleotides are TGTGCCAGCAGCTTGGAATGGGGGAGCGGCTCTGGGGCCAACGTCCTGACTTTC. It encodes CASSLEWGSGSGANVLTF.

This clone was seen only once. This rearrangement joins TRBV6-5 to TRBJ2-5; D may correspond to TRBD1 or TRBD2 (5 bases each). Germline V gives CDR1 MNHEY, CDR2 SVGAGI. The CDR3 loop spans 12 amino acids. V was pared by 11 bases and J by 5 bases, with 15 bases between. CDR3 sequence: CAGKGRDETQYF. The CDR3 region has the DNA TGTGCCGGAAAAGGCAGGGACGAGACCCAGTACTTC.

This clone was detected only once. This rearrangement joins TRBV2 to TRBJ2-5; 10 bases are a match to TRBD2. CDR3 length: 14 amino acids. With 5 bases clipped from V and 4 bases from J, the junction kept 4 bases outside the gene matches. Per germline, CDR1 SNHLY and CDR2 FYNNEI. The CDR3 bases are TGTGCCAGCAGTAGCGGGAGGGCCGCAGAGACCCAGTACTTC. The encoded protein is CASSSGRAAETQYF.

With respect to this clone: This specimen includes other DNA sequences encoding the same CDR3. The V call is TRBV18, the J call TRBJ2-7; 9 nucleotides line up with TRBD1. The CDR3 runs 14 residues. Trimming cost V 3 bases and J 2 bases; bases outside gene matches: 2. Per the germline V gene, CDR1 is KGHSH and CDR2 is LQKENI. This CDR3 reads CASSPGQGTYEQYF. The CDR3 region has the DNA TGTGCCAGCTCACCCGGACAGGGGACCTACGAGCAGTACTTC.

The V gene is TRBV18, the J gene TRBJ2-2; 8 bases are a match to TRBD2. With V trimmed by 3 bases and J by 3 bases, 0 bases remained unmatched. The germline V gene encodes CDR1 KGHSH and CDR2 LQKENI. The CDR3 spans 14 residues. The CDR3 reads CASSPGLDTGELFF. The CDR3 DNA reads TGTGCCAGCTCACCGGGACTAGACACCGGGGAGCTGTTTTTT.

The chain joins TRBV11-2 to TRBJ1-1, with D uncertain. V was pared by 5 bases and J by 0 bases, with 7 bases between. The V gene's germline CDR1 is SGHAT and CDR2 FQNNGV. This CDR3 comprises 13 residues. CDR3 amino acids: CASSGNLNTEAFF. The CDR3 bases are TGTGCCAGCAGCGGGAACTTGAACACTGAAGCTTTCTTT.

This sequence joins TRBV6-1 and TRBJ2-2; perhaps TRBD2 as D (6 bases). Germline loops: CDR1 MNHNS, CDR2 SASEGT. This CDR3 contains 13 residues. V was clipped by 7 bases and J by 5 bases, with 11 bases between them. CDR3 nucleotide sequence: TGTGCCAGCACCTCAAGCGGGACCGGGGAGCTGTTTTTT. It translates to CASTSSGTGELFF.

The rearrangement uses TRBV14 and TRBJ2-1, with TRBD1 matching over 10 bases. CDR1 and CDR2 (germline): SGHDN, FVKESK. CDR3 length equals 15 residues. Unmatched junction bases numbered 10, after V lost 4 bases and J lost 10 bases. CDR3 bases: TGTGCCAGCAGCCCTCACAGGGGGGGACAGGGGGAGCAGTTCTTC. As protein: CASSPHRGGQGEQFF.

This clone was seen a handful of times. V gene TRBV27 combines with J gene TRBJ1-5; D gene ambiguous. Per the germline V gene, CDR1 is MNHEY and CDR2 is SMNVEV (reference sequence). The V and J ends lost 5 bases and 2 bases respectively, with 16 bases between them. This CDR3 is built from 16 residues. CDR3: CASSPGSPLGNQPQHF. The CDR3 DNA sequence: TGTGCCAGCAGTCCAGGTTCCCCGCTGGGCAATCAGCCCCAGCATTTT.

In this sample, this clone turned up once. V is TRBV18 and J is TRBJ2-7; possibly TRBD2 for D (6 bases). The CDR3 totals 15 residues. Germline values: CDR1 KGHSH, CDR2 LQKENI. The V end lost 4 bases, the J end lost 2 bases, and 15 bases lay between the germline ends. The CDR3 loop is CASSLGEAGPYEQYF. As DNA, the CDR3 is TGTGCCAGCTCACTGGGGGAAGCGGGCCCCTACGAGCAGTACTTC.

The CDR3 loop reads CASSLAETQYF. CDR3 DNA: TGTGCCAGCAGCTTAGCGGAGACCCAGTACTTC. The chain has TRBV2 and TRBJ2-5; a weak D match, TRBD2 (5 bases). This CDR3 region has 11 residues. CDR1 and CDR2 from the germline V gene are SNHLY and FYNNEI. The ends were cut back, 6 bases at V and 5 bases at J, with 7 bases in the middle.

This chain joins TRBV5-8 and TRBJ2-7; no reliable D call. CDR3 size: 12 residues. V lost 1 base and J 3 bases, leaving 5 bases between the germline ends. The germline V gene has CDR1 SGHTS and CDR2 YDEGEE. Written as DNA, the CDR3 is TGTGCCAGCAGCTTGTACGGCTACGAGCAGTACTTC. Its protein is CASSLYGYEQYF.

This clone was observed a handful of times. This rearrangement joins TRBV30 to TRBJ1-2; 9 positions match TRBD1. In germline, CDR1 is GTSNPN, CDR2 SVGIG (reference sequence). The length of the CDR3 is 14 residues. Trimming removed 1 base from V and 5 bases from J; junction bases left unmatched: 5. This CDR3 is CAWSEDRGDYGYTF. The CDR3 nucleotides read TGTGCCTGGAGTGAAGACAGGGGGGATTATGGCTACACCTTC. Variable domain in full (rest from reference TRBV30 and TRBJ1-2): SQTIHQWPATLVQPVGSPLSLECTVEGTSNPNLYWYRQAAGRGLQLLFYSVGIGQISSEVPQNLSASRPQDRQFILSSKKLLLSDSGFYLCAWSEDRGDYGYTFGSGTRLTVV.

This clone was found once. The V call is TRBV4-1, the J call TRBJ2-7, with D possibly TRBD1 on 5 matching bases. This CDR3 spans 16 amino acids. Germline V gene lookup returns CDR1 MGHRA and CDR2 YSYEKL. Trimming cost V 3 bases and J 0 bases, with 15 bases left between them. As DNA, the CDR3 is TGCGCCAGCAGCCACCCGGCAGGGCGTAGCTCCTACGAGCAGTACTTC. As protein: CASSHPAGRSSYEQYF.

A word on this clone: The sample carries other DNA sequences with the same CDR3. V gene TRBV30 combines with J gene TRBJ2-5; D possibly corresponds to TRBD2 (6 bases). Trimming took off 1 base at V and 2 bases at J, with 8 bases between the two ends. The CDR3 sequence is 13 residues long. Germline CDR1 is GTSNPN and CDR2 is SVGIG (reference sequence). The DNA for the CDR3 is TGTGCCTGGAGTGGGGGACTGCAAGAGACCCAGTACTTC. Its protein product is CAWSGGLQETQYF.

The chain carries TRBV2 and TRBJ2-1; D is ambiguous. The CDR3 is made up of 12 amino acids. Germline lookup yields CDR1 SNHLY and CDR2 FYNNEI. Trimming left V 3 bases short and J 15 bases short, with 15 bases between. DNA for the CDR3: TGTGCCAGCAGTGAGGATCGTCCGACTGGGTTCTTC. Translation: CASSEDRPTGFF.

This clone was detected once. As DNA, the CDR3 is TGTGCCAGCAGCTTGGTGCGGGACGCCGGGGAGCTGTTTTTT. Translated: CASSLVRDAGELFF. This chain links TRBV5-4 with TRBJ2-2, with D perhaps matching TRBD2 (6 bases). The germline CDR1 and CDR2 sequences are SGHNT and YYREEE (reference sequence). The V end was cut by 0 bases, the J end by 6 bases, with 9 bases between. CDR3 size: 14 residues.

This chain links TRBV7-9 with TRBJ1-2; 8 nucleotides agree with TRBD1. The CDR3 contains 16 residues. Germline V CDR1 and CDR2: SEHNR, FQNEAQ (reference sequence). V lost 2 bases to trimming and J lost 6 bases; unmatched junction nucleotides: 11. The CDR3: CASSLPSGTGTNGYTF. In DNA, the CDR3 is TGTGCCAGCAGCTTACCCTCCGGGACAGGAACCAATGGCTACACCTTC.

In its sample, this clone was seen once. The genes are TRBV5-1 and TRBJ1-4; D is undetermined. Germline V gene data show CDR1 as SGHRS and CDR2 as YFSETQ. V lost 3 bases and J lost 7, with 16 bases in between. The CDR3 is made up of 15 amino acids. The CDR3 protein is CASSSRTQEGEKLFF. CDR3 DNA: TGCGCCAGCAGCTCCCGTACCCAGGAAGGTGAAAAACTGTTTTTT.

The chain has TRBV2 and TRBJ1-2; D is undetermined. The V gene lost 2 bases and the J gene lost 3 bases, with 7 bases spanning the gap. In germline, CDR1 is SNHLY, CDR2 FYNNEI. This CDR3 is 13 amino acids long. CDR3 nucleotides: TGTGCCAGCAGTGAATGGGGTGACTATGGCTACACCTTC. Its protein is CASSEWGDYGYTF.